The TCR beta chain described here comes from a study of cytomegalovirus exposure and HLA in healthy donors. About the study: The approximately 110 validation repertoires used the same platform as the roughly 670 first-cohort repertoires, a later analysis reported.

Study-level findings and limits: Cytomegalovirus-associated status was assigned to 164 TCR beta chains. Despite most TCR sequences being rare, some public TCRs occurred in many donors. Through in vitro validation, three CMV-associated chains were shown to be specific for CMV antigens.

TCRdb keeps only in-frame clones here, not all; method: immunoSEQ multiplex PCR. Among around 69,000 clones listed, 96% were seen once. A remark on this clone: Its antigen remains unknown. In the same sample, other DNA sequences code for this CDR3.

The receptor's source is a woman aged 18 to 35 in good health and CMV-seropositive. Sequenced material: PBMCs.

In DNA form, the CDR3 reads TGCGCCAGCAGCTTGACGGGCGAGCAGTACTTC. Translating gives CASSLTGEQYF. The chain links TRBV5-1 to TRBJ2-7; no clear D. CDR1 and CDR2 from the germline V gene are SGHRS and YFSETQ. Trimming pared 1 base from V and 6 bases from J, leaving 5 bases between. The CDR3 loop spans 11 amino acids.